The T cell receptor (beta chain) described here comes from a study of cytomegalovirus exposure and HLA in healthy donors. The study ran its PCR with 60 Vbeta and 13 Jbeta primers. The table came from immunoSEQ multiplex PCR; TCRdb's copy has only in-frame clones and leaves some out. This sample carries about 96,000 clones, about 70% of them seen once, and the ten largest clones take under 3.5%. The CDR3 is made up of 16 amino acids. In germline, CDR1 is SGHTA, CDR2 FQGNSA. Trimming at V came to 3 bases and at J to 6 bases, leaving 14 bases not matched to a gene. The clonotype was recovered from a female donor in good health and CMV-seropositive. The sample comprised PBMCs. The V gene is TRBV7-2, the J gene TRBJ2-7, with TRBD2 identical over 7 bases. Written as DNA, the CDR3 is TGTGCCAGCAGCTTGGGCCCTCCCCAGCGGGGCGGCGAGCAGTACTTC. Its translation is CASSLGPPQRGGEQYF.